The 22 T cell receptor beta chains below all came from one sample that was sequenced in a study of neoadjuvant nivolumab and ipilimumab in lung cancer. Repertoires were generated with immunoSEQ multiplex PCR, while TCRdb's copy carries only in-frame clones and drops some. Among 30,000 to 45,000 clones, roughly nine tenths were seen once, and the ten largest hold roughly 3.4%. Sequenced here: peripheral blood, sampled before neoadjuvant nivolumab, alone or with ipilimumab. The receptor set was obtained from an adult with non-small cell lung cancer.

The chain couples TRBV7-9 to TRBJ2-4; tentative D call: TRBD2 (5 bases). Germline V gives CDR1 SEHNR, CDR2 FQNEAQ (reference sequence). V lost 5 bases and J lost 5, with 10 bases in between. The CDR3 has 13 residues. CDR3 bases: TGTGCCAGCAGCCGTGGACTCGAAAACATTCAGTACTTC. This codes for CASSRGLENIQYF.

The chain couples TRBV7-2 to TRBJ2-3; D not certain. Germline-derived CDR1 and CDR2 are SGHTA and FQGNSA. The CDR3 contains 13 residues. Trimming took off 5 bases at V and 5 bases at J, with 11 bases between the two ends. The CDR3 spells CASSRLLGDTQYF. The CDR3 bases are TGTGCCAGCAGCCGACTGCTCGGAGATACGCAGTATTTT.

The rearrangement uses TRBV18 and TRBJ2-3; D is uncertain. This CDR3 has 12 amino acids. The V and J ends lost 5 bases and 2 bases respectively, with 5 bases between them. Germline V CDR1 and CDR2: KGHSH, LQKENI. CDR3 sequence reads: CASSTDTDTQYF. In DNA, the CDR3 is TGTGCCAGCTCAACCGACACAGATACGCAGTATTTT. Together with reference TRBV18 and TRBJ2-3, the CDR3 gives the full variable domain: NAGVMQNPRHLVRRRGQEARLRCSPMKGHSHVYWYRQLPEEGLKFMVYLQKENIIDESGMPKERFSAEFPKEGPSILRIQQVVRGDSAAYFCASSTDTDTQYFGPGTRLTVL.

The chain employs TRBV4-3 and TRBJ2-5; D gene ambiguous. V gave up 0 bases and J gave up 5 bases, with 4 bases separating them. CDR1 and CDR2 (germline): LGHNA, YSLEER. The length of the CDR3 is 12 residues. CDR3 bases: TGCGCCAGCAGCCAAGACCGGGAGACCCAGTACTTC. It encodes CASSQDRETQYF.

The gene calls are TRBV9 and TRBJ2-5; unclear D gene. This CDR3 comprises 16 residues. Germline V CDR1 and CDR2: SGDLS, YYNGEE. Trimming took off 0 bases at V and 5 bases at J, with 17 bases between the two ends. The CDR3 here is CASSVGAAPLRETQYF. The DNA of the CDR3 is TGTGCCAGCAGCGTAGGGGCAGCGCCCCTAAGGGAGACCCAGTACTTC.

The rearrangement joins TRBV7-2 to TRBJ2-3, with 7 bases identical to TRBD2. This CDR3 spans 15 amino acids. Germline lookup yields CDR1 SGHTA and CDR2 FQGNSA. V lost 5 bases and J lost 1; bases outside the gene matches: 6. In nucleotides, the CDR3 is TGTGCCAGCAGCGCCCGACTAGCCCGCACAGATACGCAGTATTTT. Translated, it gives CASSARLARTDTQYF.

J is TRBJ2-3 and V is TRBV7-9, with 8 bases fitting TRBD2. This CDR3 spans 14 amino acids. Germline V CDR1 and CDR2: SEHNR, FQNEAQ (reference sequence). V lost 8 bases to trimming and J lost 1 base; unmatched junction nucleotides: 5. CDR3 sequence reads: CASRSTSGTDTQYF. The CDR3 nucleotides read TGTGCCAGCCGCTCGACTAGCGGCACAGATACGCAGTATTTT.

V and J are TRBV14 and TRBJ2-1; 16 bases line up with TRBD2. V was clipped by 4 bases and J by 2 bases; unmatched bases: 2. Germline V gene data show CDR1 as SGHDN and CDR2 as FVKESK. CDR3 size: 17 residues. The DNA of the CDR3 is TGTGCCAGCAGCCGGGGACTAGCGGGAGGGCCCTACAATGAGCAGTTCTTC. It translates to CASSRGLAGGPYNEQFF.

CDR3 sequence reads: CASTRAGGFGYTF. The CDR3 DNA is TGTGCCAGCACCAGGGCAGGGGGCTTTGGCTACACCTTC. This chain joins TRBV9 and TRBJ1-2, with 8 bases matching TRBD1. Trimming removed 6 bases from V and 7 bases from J; junction bases left unmatched: 8. Germline loops: CDR1 SGDLS, CDR2 YYNGEE. The CDR3 contains 13 residues.

CDR3 bases: TGTGCCAGTGCTTGGGACCCCTGGGAGAATCAGCCCCAGCATTTT. It codes for CASAWDPWENQPQHF. The chain uses TRBV2 and TRBJ1-5; possible D gene TRBD1, 5 bases. V was cut by 9 bases and J by 4 bases, with 19 bases left in between. CDR1 SNHLY and CDR2 FYNNEI come from the germline V gene. CDR3 length: 15 residues. Using reference TRBV2 and TRBJ1-5 for the parts outside the CDR3, the full variable domain is EPEVTQTPSHQVTQMGQEVILRCVPISNHLYFYWYRQILGQKVEFLVSFYNNEISEKSEIFDDQFSVERPDGSNFTLKIRSTKLEDSAMYFCASAWDPWENQPQHFGDGTRLSIL.

The V gene is TRBV5-4, the J gene TRBJ2-1; 12 bases map to TRBD2. The germline CDR1 and CDR2 sequences are SGHNT and YYREEE (reference sequence). This CDR3 is 16 amino acids long. With 3 bases clipped from V and 4 bases from J, the junction kept 5 bases outside the gene matches. The CDR3 region has the DNA TGTGCCAGCAGCTCCCCGGGACTAGCGGGTTACAATGAGCAGTTCTTC. Protein sequence: CASSSPGLAGYNEQFF.

V and J are TRBV25-1 and TRBJ2-4, with 8 bases lining up with TRBD1. V dropped 3 bases and J dropped 8; count of bases not matched to a gene: 12. Germline-derived CDR1 and CDR2 are MGHDK and SYGVNS. The CDR3 covers 16 residues. The CDR3 region has the DNA TGTGCCAGCAGTGATCCGGGATGGACAGGGATGGACATTCAGTACTTC. Translating it yields CASSDPGWTGMDIQYF.

The chain joins TRBV13 to TRBJ2-1; weak D call: TRBD2 (6 bases). CDR1 PRHDT and CDR2 FYEKMQ come from the germline V gene (reference sequence). CDR3 size: 15 residues. The V end lost 3 bases, the J end lost 6 bases, and 15 bases lay between the germline ends. The CDR3: CASSFWQRASNEQFF. Written as DNA, the CDR3 is TGTGCCAGCAGCTTTTGGCAGCGGGCGTCCAATGAGCAGTTCTTC.

The DNA of the CDR3 is TGTGCCAGCAGCTATAGCGGGAGTGTCAATGAGCAGTTCTTC. This codes for CASSYSGSVNEQFF. The V gene is TRBV7-3, the J gene TRBJ2-1, with TRBD2 matching over 9 bases. Germline assignment: CDR1 SGHTA and CDR2 FQGTGA. Unmatched junction bases numbered 4, after V lost 4 bases and J lost 6 bases. The CDR3 consists of 14 residues.

The chain combines TRBV18 with TRBJ2-5, with 10 bases aligning to TRBD1. This CDR3 is 16 amino acids long. Trimming at V came to 1 base and at J to 5 bases, leaving 7 bases not matched to a gene. Germline CDR1 KGHSH, CDR2 LQKENI. CDR3 coding DNA: TGTGCCAGCTCACCACGGGGACAGGGGATGACGGAGACCCAGTACTTC. This translates into CASSPRGQGMTETQYF.

The V gene is TRBV5-1, the J gene TRBJ1-4, with D possibly matching TRBD1 (6 bases). Germline V lookup: CDR1 SGHRS, CDR2 YFSETQ. V was trimmed by 2 bases and J by 0 bases, leaving 11 bases between them. CDR3 length equals 16 residues. CDR3 DNA: TGCGCCAGCAGCTTTGCGGGGGGCGCAACTAATGAAAAACTGTTTTTT. Amino acid sequence: CASSFAGGATNEKLFF.

This chain uses TRBV4-1 with TRBJ2-7; D is perhaps TRBD2 (6 bases). This CDR3 has 17 residues. Deletions cut 0 bases from V and 1 base from J, with 16 bases between. In germline, CDR1 is MGHRA, CDR2 YSYEKL. The CDR3 nucleotides read TGCGCCAGCAGCCAAGATGCGGAGGTAGCGGCATCCTACGAGCAGTACTTC. Protein: CASSQDAEVAASYEQYF.

This sequence joins TRBV4-2 and TRBJ2-7; 7 bases agree with TRBD1. The CDR3 is 14 amino acids. V gave up 1 base and J gave up 2 bases; unmatched junction bases: 2. Germline V CDR1 and CDR2: LGHNA, YNFKEQ. CDR3 loop: CASSQVGTAYEQYF. The CDR3 region has the DNA TGTGCCAGCAGCCAAGTCGGGACAGCCTACGAGCAGTACTTC.

The chain combines TRBV11-2 with TRBJ2-5, with a possible D match to TRBD1 (5 bases). Germline CDR1 reads SGHAT; CDR2 reads FQNNGV. The CDR3 spans 14 residues. V shed 5 bases and J shed 1 base, with 11 bases lying between them. CDR3 in DNA: TGTGCCAGCAGCCTTCAGACAGCCCAAGAGACCCAGTACTTC. Encoded protein: CASSLQTAQETQYF.

The chain recombines TRBV11-3 with TRBJ2-1; TRBD2 might be the D (5 bases). V was shortened by 1 base and J by 5 bases, with 9 bases between the two germline ends. Germline V gives CDR1 SGHNT, CDR2 YENEEA. The CDR3 sequence is 14 residues long. The CDR3 sequence: CASSLAPGNNEQFF. DNA for the CDR3: TGTGCCAGCAGCTTAGCACCCGGGAACAATGAGCAGTTCTTC. The full variable domain, rest sourced from reference TRBV11-3 and TRBJ2-1, is EAGVVQSPRYKIIEKKQPVAFWCNPISGHNTLYWYLQNLGQGPELLIRYENEEAVDDSQLPKDRFSAERLKGVDSTLKIQPAELGDSAVYLCASSLAPGNNEQFFGPGTRLTVL.

The V call is TRBV6-6, the J call TRBJ2-2; D possibly corresponds to TRBD1 (5 bases). Trimming took 6 bases from V and 0 from J, leaving 11 bases between them. The CDR3 has 15 amino acids. Germline values: CDR1 MNHNY, CDR2 SVGAGI (reference sequence). The CDR3 DNA follows: TGTGCCAGCAGCCTTACAGGTTCGAACACCGGGGAGCTGTTTTTT. Translation gives CASSLTGSNTGELFF.

The gene calls are TRBV13 and TRBJ2-7; D not resolved. Trimming cost V 5 bases and J 2 bases, with 10 bases left between them. This CDR3 comprises 13 residues. Germline V gives CDR1 PRHDT, CDR2 FYEKMQ (reference sequence). For the CDR3, the DNA is TGTGCCAGCAGCCAAACTCAGACCTACGAGCAGTACTTC. Its translation: CASSQTQTYEQYF.